The present T cell receptor beta chain was sequenced within a study of blood T cell repertoires in COVID-19. Original processing methods: Counts of nucleated cells, estimated from reference gene primer amplification, were obtained. Measured with immunoSEQ multiplex PCR; TCRdb has only the in-frame clones, and not every one. D and trimming come from the DNA, and the V and J calls and clone size come from that table. The data show 110,000 or so clones, 70% to 80% seen once. The CDR3 loop spans 15 amino acids. Germline CDR1 and CDR2: LGHNA and YNFKEQ. The V end lost 5 bases, the J end lost 4 bases, and 17 bases lay between the germline ends.

This receptor was identified in a man between 65 and 85 years old with acute or convalescent COVID-19. The sample was peripheral blood. The genes are TRBV4-2 and TRBJ1-1, with D perhaps matching TRBD1 (6 bases). CDR3 protein: CASSTYRVESTEAFF. CDR3 sequence (DNA): TGTGCCAGCAGCACCTACAGGGTTGAGAGCACTGAAGCTTTCTTT.